What follows is one TCR beta chain and its context. Adults between about 18 and 95 years of age took part from under 25 US areas. Categorization into cohorts depended on clinical history that participants reported. Profiled with immunoSEQ multiplex PCR; TCRdb holds only in-frame clones, not every one. Among about 200,000 clones listed, roughly 89% were seen once. The entry originates in a study of blood T cell repertoires in COVID-19. For the study at large: The United States, Italy and Spain provided the acute and convalescent COVID-19 samples. Nucleic acid was either cDNA or gDNA, and it came from T cells, B-cell-depleted T cells, or PBMCs.

V was pared by 3 bases and J by 5 bases, with 11 bases between. This CDR3 has 14 amino acids. Germline CDR1 MNHEY, CDR2 SMNVEV (reference sequence). The sample consisted of PBMCs or T cells enriched from blood (not recorded which). This TCR was recovered from a woman under 40 with acute COVID-19. The chain employs TRBV27 and TRBJ2-1; D might be TRBD2 (7 bases). The CDR3 sequence is CASSLGGPHNEQFF. As DNA, the CDR3 is TGTGCCAGCAGTTTGGGGGGGCCTCACAATGAGCAGTTCTTC.